These 15 T cell receptor beta chains were sequenced from one sample in a study of T cells after yellow fever vaccination. TCRdb reprocessed the 5' RACE reads with MiXCR, giving one entry per CDR3 protein. The sample lists about 200,000 distinct CDR3 sequences, more than 3% occurring once. The source material was CD4+ T cells sorted from PBMCs, sampled 10 days after the yellow fever booster vaccination. These receptors were taken from a man in his late teens or twenties who received the YFV17D yellow fever vaccine.

The chain employs TRBV5-1 and TRBJ2-6, with D possibly TRBD1 on 5 matching bases. Germline V lookup: CDR1 SGHRS, CDR2 YFSETQ. This CDR3 region has 15 residues. Deletions cut 4 bases from V and 4 bases from J, with 12 bases between. CDR3 amino acids: CASSPGPKGANVLTF. CDR3 nucleotide sequence: TGCGCCAGCAGCCCAGGGCCGAAAGGGGCCAACGTCCTGACTTTC.

This clonotype was observed many times. The chain links TRBV20-1 to TRBJ1-1, with 12 bases lining up with TRBD1. The CDR3 spans 13 residues. Germline CDR1 is DFQATT and CDR2 is SNEGSKA (reference sequence). Trimming cost V 5 bases and J 7 bases; bases outside gene matches: 5. The CDR3 loop is CSAAGTGGGEAFF. The DNA of the CDR3 is TGCAGTGCTGCCGGGACAGGGGGCGGTGAAGCTTTCTTT.

CDR3 sequence (DNA): TGCAGTGCCCGACGACTTAGAACTACTAGCACAGATACGCAGTATTTT. This encodes CSARRLRTTSTDTQYF. This rearrangement joins TRBV20-1 to TRBJ2-3; D unclear. The CDR3 has 16 residues. Germline CDR1 DFQATT, CDR2 SNEGSKA (reference sequence). The V gene lost 6 bases and the J gene lost 0 bases, with 19 bases spanning the gap.

This chain joins TRBV7-9 and TRBJ2-2; unclear D gene. CDR3 length: 15 residues. Germline V gene lookup returns CDR1 SEHNR and CDR2 FQNEAQ (reference sequence). Trimming pared 9 bases from V and 1 base from J, leaving 15 bases between. The CDR3 spells CARDSSPRNTGELFF. The CDR3 region has the DNA TGTGCCAGAGACTCCTCCCCGCGGAACACCGGGGAGCTGTTTTTT.

At least ten counts were recorded for this clonotype. V and J are TRBV7-2 and TRBJ2-3, with D maybe TRBD1 (6 bases). CDR3 length equals 13 residues. The ends were cut back, 4 bases at V and 4 bases at J, with 9 bases in the middle. From germline, CDR1 is SGHTA and CDR2 FQGNSA. In DNA, the CDR3 is TGTGCCAGCAGCTCACAGGGACCAGATACGCAGTATTTT. This translates into CASSSQGPDTQYF.

This clonotype was detected ten times or more. The chain recombines TRBV6-2 or TRBV6-3 with TRBJ2-3; D is perhaps TRBD2 (7 bases). The germline V gene encodes CDR1 MNHEY and CDR2 SVGEGT. The V end was cut by 10 bases, the J end by 7 bases, with 21 bases between. This CDR3 contains 14 residues. The CDR3 region is CATMNGGGRNTQYF. In nucleotides, the CDR3 is TGTGCCACAATGAATGGCGGGGGCCGCAATACGCAGTATTTT.

At least ten counts were recorded for this clonotype. V is TRBV25-1 and J is TRBJ1-2; 7 bases are shared with TRBD1. J was trimmed by 7 bases and V by 4 bases; bases with no gene match: 12. CDR3 size: 15 residues. Germline V gives CDR1 MGHDK, CDR2 SYGVNS. CDR3 sequence reads: CASSGNHQGVGGYTF. In DNA form, the CDR3 reads TGTGCCAGCAGTGGGAATCATCAGGGGGTTGGTGGCTACACCTTC.

J is TRBJ2-3 and V is TRBV7-6, with no clear D. Looked up from germline, CDR1 is SGHVS and CDR2 is FNYEAQ. The CDR3 extends over 15 amino acids. V lost 3 bases and J lost 0, with 10 bases in between. CDR3 sequence: CASSFIAESTDTQYF. CDR3 in DNA: TGTGCCAGCAGCTTTATTGCAGAAAGCACAGATACGCAGTATTTT.

This clonotype appeared many times. The chain uses TRBV11-2 and TRBJ1-6, with 8 positions matching TRBD1. Germline V gene sequence: CDR1 SGHAT, CDR2 FQNNGV. The CDR3 is made up of 13 amino acids. The V segment lost 7 bases and the J segment 10 bases; nucleotides outside the gene matches: 6. CDR3: CASMTTGGSPLHF. Written as DNA, the CDR3 is TGTGCCAGCATGACTACAGGGGGATCACCCCTCCACTTT. The whole variable domain, filled in from reference TRBV11-2 and TRBJ1-6, reads EAGVAQSPRYKIIEKRQSVAFWCNPISGHATLYWYQQILGQGPKLLIQFQNNGVVDDSQLPKDRFSAERLKGVDSTLKIQPAKLEDSAVYLCASMTTGGSPLHFGNGTRLTVT.

This clonotype was counted between two and nine times. DNA for the CDR3: TGTGCCAGCAGCCTGAGACAGAAGGCCCAGGTTGGGGAAAAACTGTTTTTT. Its protein is CASSLRQKAQVGEKLFF. The chain recombines TRBV6-6 with TRBJ1-4, with D tentatively TRBD1 (5 bases). Trimming took off 6 bases at V and 8 bases at J, with 25 bases between the two ends. There are 17 residues in the CDR3. CDR1 MNHNY and CDR2 SVGAGI come from the germline V gene (reference sequence).

The chain carries TRBV20-1 and TRBJ2-5; perhaps D is TRBD1 or TRBD2 (5 bases each). In germline, CDR1 is DFQATT, CDR2 SNEGSKA (reference sequence). The CDR3 extends over 12 amino acids. Trimming removed 4 bases at V and 4 bases at J, with 10 bases between. Written as DNA, the CDR3 is TGCAGTGCTACAGAGGGGCTAGAGACCCAGTACTTC. Translating it yields CSATEGLETQYF.

This clonotype was counted ten times or more. CDR3 loop: CSAPGTGGEKLFF. In DNA form, the CDR3 reads TGCAGTGCCCCCGGGACAGGGGGTGAAAAACTGTTTTTT. This chain links TRBV20-1 with TRBJ1-4, with 11 bases that match TRBD1. The germline V gene encodes CDR1 DFQATT and CDR2 SNEGSKA (reference sequence). V was pared by 6 bases and J by 7 bases, with 4 bases of the junction left unmatched. This CDR3 is 13 amino acids long.

This chain links TRBV6-4 with TRBJ2-5, with 7 bases matching TRBD1. The CDR3 totals 16 residues. The V gene's germline CDR1 is MRHNA and CDR2 SNTAGT. Losses at the gene ends were 6 bases for V and 0 bases for J; bases not matched to a gene: 10. In DNA form, the CDR3 reads TGTGCCAGCAGCCCTCGAGAGGGGGCGTACCAAGAGACCCAGTACTTC. It specifies CASSPREGAYQETQYF.

This clonotype was seen only a few times. This rearrangement joins TRBV9 to TRBJ2-7, with D perhaps being TRBD1 or TRBD2 (6 bases each). Per germline, CDR1 SGDLS and CDR2 YYNGEE. V lost 0 bases and J lost 2, with 9 bases in between. The CDR3 is made up of 14 amino acids. The DNA for the CDR3 is TGTGCCAGCAGCGTAGTAAGGGGGGCCTACGAGCAGTACGTC. It yields the protein CASSVVRGAYEQYV.

This clonotype appeared many times. The gene calls are TRBV6-5 and TRBJ2-2; 10 nucleotides align to TRBD2. The germline V gene encodes CDR1 MNHEY and CDR2 SVGAGI. Trimming removed 6 bases from V and 1 base from J; junction bases left unmatched: 14. CDR3 length: 19 residues. The CDR3 sequence: CASRPTPGLAVRNTGELFF. CDR3 DNA sequence: TGTGCCAGCAGACCTACCCCCGGACTAGCGGTTAGGAACACCGGGGAGCTGTTTTTT.